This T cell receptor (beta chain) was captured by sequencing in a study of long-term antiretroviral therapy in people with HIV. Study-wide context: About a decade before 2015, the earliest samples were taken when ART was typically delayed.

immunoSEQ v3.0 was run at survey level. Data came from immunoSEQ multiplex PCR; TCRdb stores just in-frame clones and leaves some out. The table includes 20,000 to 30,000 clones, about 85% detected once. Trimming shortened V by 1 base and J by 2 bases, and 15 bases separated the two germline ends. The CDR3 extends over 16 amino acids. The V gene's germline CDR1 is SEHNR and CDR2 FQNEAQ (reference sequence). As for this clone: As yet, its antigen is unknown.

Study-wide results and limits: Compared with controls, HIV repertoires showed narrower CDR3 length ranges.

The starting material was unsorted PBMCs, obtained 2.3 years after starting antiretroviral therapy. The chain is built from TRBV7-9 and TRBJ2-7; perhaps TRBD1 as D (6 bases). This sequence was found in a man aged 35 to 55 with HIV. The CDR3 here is CASSLGGQRLPYEQYF. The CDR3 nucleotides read TGTGCCAGCAGCTTAGGGGGGCAGCGATTACCCTACGAGCAGTACTTC.